This T cell receptor beta chain was sequenced for a study of human CD8 memory T cell subsets. It was from duplicate vials of approximately 160,000 sorted CD8+ T cells per subset that RNA came. Germline V gene lookup returns CDR1 SGHDN and CDR2 FVKESK. This CDR3 spans 14 amino acids. TCR beta was sequenced from UMI-tagged 5' RACE libraries. From its re-call of the 5' RACE reads, TCRdb lists each CDR3 protein once, without DNA. Its table records around 10,000 distinct CDR3 sequences. The receptor comes from a human donor in good health. The sample taken for sequencing was CD8+ stem-like memory T cells (TSCM and TCM) sorted from PBMCs. Subset reported: stem-like memory CD8 T cells (TSTEM), CCR7+ PD-1- TIGIT-. The chain links TRBV14 to TRBJ2-3; TCRdb names TRBD2, which stays unverified in the absence of DNA. The CDR3 is CASSSLSGPDTQYF.